Listed below are T cell receptor beta chains from one sample, sequenced in a study of blood T cell repertoires in COVID-19. Sequencing was performed with immunoSEQ multiplex PCR; in TCRdb, only in-frame clones are kept and a portion is missing. Of about 120,000 clones in the sample, around 81% were seen once. Material for sequencing was peripheral blood. The receptors were gathered from a man in his 70s with acute or convalescent COVID-19. The conserved cysteine and the conserved F or W are not part of the CDR3 here. Some rows have no size entry. The others give once, few or many, or a class for an expanded clone.

V: TRBV12-5
size: .
J: TRBJ1-6
CDR3: ASGLIPTPPQGYSPLH

V: TRBV11-3
size: .
J: TRBJ1-3
CDR3: ASSPRGDRISGNTIY

V: TRBV15
size: .
J: TRBJ2-1
CDR3: ATSRALTADNEQF

V: TRBV21-1
size: few
J: TRBJ1-2
CDR3: ASSRPPGQGRVLSSPGYT

V: TRBV6-1
size: .
J: TRBJ1-6
CDR3: ASSEAGRSNSPLH

V: TRBV30
size: .
J: TRBJ1-1
CDR3: AWTDSMNTEAF

V: TRBV6-6
size: .
J: TRBJ2-2
CDR3: ASSYRARGTGELF

V: TRBV6-5
size: .
J: TRBJ1-6
CDR3: ASSRQYNSPLH

V: TRBV29-1
size: .
J: TRBJ2-5
CDR3: SVAGGQETQY

V: TRBV6-6
size: .
J: TRBJ1-2
CDR3: ASSRVGQGATSKASQYGYT

V: TRBV5-1
size: .
J: TRBJ1-2
CDR3: ASSPGTGGMGYT

V: TRBV7-8
size: .
J: TRBJ1-1
CDR3: ASSLRGAGLTEAF

V: TRBV3-1/TRBV3-2
size: .
J: TRBJ1-6
CDR3: ASSLTLEAANLYNSPLH

V: TRBV5-1
size: .
J: TRBJ1-3
CDR3: ASSLTGNSRIDTIY

V: TRBV6-5
size: .
J: TRBJ1-4
CDR3: ASLDRGLEKLF

V: TRBV3-1/TRBV3-2
size: .
J: TRBJ2-7
CDR3: ASSLQGGSYEQY

V: TRBV6-5
size: once
J: TRBJ1-6
CDR3: ASSYERRSPLH

V: TRBV19
size: few
J: TRBJ1-2
CDR3: ASSRDRENYGYT

V: TRBV4-2
size: few
J: TRBJ1-5
CDR3: ASSQEAGSYIGQPQH

V: TRBV19
size: .
J: TRBJ1-2
CDR3: ASSILTGSGYT

V: TRBV12-3/TRBV12-4
size: .
J: TRBJ1-2
CDR3: ASRTAPQGYT

V: TRBV5-1
size: few
J: TRBJ1-2
CDR3: ASSRQGLRSGYT

V: TRBV5-4
size: .
J: TRBJ1-2
CDR3: ASSYRGGALYGYT

V: TRBV2
size: .
J: TRBJ2-5
CDR3: ASSFTSGGETQY

V: TRBV4-2
size: few
J: TRBJ1-4
CDR3: ASSTRQEGEKLF

V: TRBV27
size: .
J: TRBJ1-5
CDR3: ASSLMGGYQPQH

V: TRBV4-1
size: .
J: TRBJ2-6
CDR3: ASSQVAADSGANVLT

V: TRBV6-2/TRBV6-3
size: .
J: TRBJ1-2
CDR3: ASSRPGGLVSYT

V: TRBV6-5
size: .
J: TRBJ2-7
CDR3: ASSYSAGTGDEQY

V: TRBV5-1
size: .
J: TRBJ2-5
CDR3: ASSLEVAGGLRTQY

V: TRBV9
size: .
J: TRBJ2-3
CDR3: ASSVEQRTDTQY

V: TRBV6-1
size: .
J: TRBJ2-5
CDR3: ASSEVGQQTQY

V: TRBV7-6
size: .
J: TRBJ2-3
CDR3: ASSLGASGGTDTQY

V: TRBV5-6
size: .
J: TRBJ1-2
CDR3: ASSLRRLINYGYT

V: TRBV2
size: .
J: TRBJ2-7
CDR3: ASSEYAGGSTYEQY

V: TRBV19
size: .
J: TRBJ1-1
CDR3: ASSIDGTGLSVNTEAF

V: TRBV27
size: .
J: TRBJ2-1
CDR3: ASSFPRKSGGDNEQF

V: TRBV6-4
size: .
J: TRBJ1-2
CDR3: ASSEATGGPNYGYT

V: TRBV7-8
size: .
J: TRBJ1-2
CDR3: ASSTGTGTRNYGYT

V: TRBV6-1
size: .
J: TRBJ1-2
CDR3: ASSEWQASNYGYT

V: TRBV7-2
size: .
J: TRBJ2-7
CDR3: ASSPKSPSSGGAHEQY